The clone carrying this T cell receptor beta chain was recorded a few times. As yet, its antigen is unknown. The use of a sample-barcoded 5' primer and a J-beta primer mix characterized a second PCR of roughly 6 to 11 cycles. The template-switch adaptor, which had 12 random nucleotides, put a tag on each cDNA molecule. From the 5' RACE reads, TCRdb called clonotypes with MiXCR, one entry per CDR3 protein. Of about 1.6 million distinct CDR3 sequences in the sample, about 35% are singletons; the top ten hold about 10%. The data originate from a study of blood T cells in healthy people across ages. Study findings and constraints: In older individuals, TCR beta diversity per million T cells was lower, falling roughly linearly with age.

This TCR was recovered from a woman younger than 45 in good health. The sample was blood.

This CDR3 is CASSQDAGKVREQYF. The CDR3 DNA follows: TGCGCCAGCAGCCAAGACGCAGGGAAAGTCCGCGAGCAGTACTTC. This chain connects TRBV4-1 to TRBJ2-7, with a weak D call TRBD1 (5 bases). Trimming took off 0 bases at V and 6 bases at J, with 15 bases between the two ends. The CDR3 length is 15 residues. The germline V gene encodes CDR1 MGHRA and CDR2 YSYEKL.